The 15 T cell receptor beta chains below come from one sample, sequenced in a study of T cell clones after liver transplantation. Some clones are missing from TCRdb's copy, which holds only in-frame ones; the method was immunoSEQ multiplex PCR. This sample has 65,000 to 80,000 clones, with 75% to 90% found just once. This specimen consisted of CD4+ T cells from blood, obtained at the 22-month timepoint. All receptors come from a human patient who received a liver transplant. Some T cells may trace back to the graft donor.

On this clone: At one end the junction does not follow the germline gene, possibly because of a read error. The chain links TRBV5-4 to TRBJ1-3; 8 positions match TRBD1. Germline assignment: CDR1 SGHNT and CDR2 YYREEE (reference sequence). The CDR3 runs to 12 residues. The CDR3 sequence: CASSSNGQGPDF. In DNA, the CDR3 is TGTGCCAGCAGCTCTAATGGACAGGGCCCTGATTTT.

The V and J genes are TRBV19 and TRBJ2-6; D gene unclear. CDR1 is LNHDA, CDR2 SQIVND, per germline (reference sequence). The CDR3 loop spans 16 amino acids. Trimming removed 0 bases from V and 0 bases from J, with 6 bases in between. The CDR3 DNA is TGTGCCAGTAGTATAGAGAAATTCTCTGGGGCCAACGTCCTGACTTTC. Translation: CASSIEKFSGANVLTF.

This chain connects TRBV7-2 to TRBJ1-5; tentative D call: TRBD1 (5 bases). Germline V lookup: CDR1 SGHTA, CDR2 FQGNSA. Deletions cut 0 bases from V and 7 bases from J, with 13 bases between. There are 15 residues in the CDR3. CDR3: CASSLASGGDQPQHF. CDR3 nucleotide sequence: TGTGCCAGCAGCTTAGCGTCCGGGGGAGACCAGCCCCAGCATTTT.

This chain joins TRBV7-2 and TRBJ2-1, with 8 nucleotides matching TRBD2. With V trimmed by 4 bases and J by 7 bases, 12 bases remained unmatched. The CDR3 covers 16 residues. Germline CDR1 and CDR2: SGHTA and FQGNSA. The CDR3 DNA follows: TGTGCCAGCAGCTCCAGCGGGAGTCGTTTGGGAAATGAGCAGTTCTTC. Protein sequence: CASSSSGSRLGNEQFF.

In its sample, this clone was seen once. The V gene is TRBV28, the J gene TRBJ2-7; the D gene could be TRBD1 or TRBD2 (5 bases each). Germline CDR1 reads MDHEN; CDR2 reads SYDVKM. Trimming took off 8 bases at V and 2 bases at J, with 13 bases between the two ends. This CDR3 has 13 residues. This CDR3 reads CASGRDGTYEQYF. In DNA, the CDR3 is TGTGCCAGCGGAAGGGACGGGACCTACGAGCAGTACTTC. The variable domain in full, with the rest retrieved from reference TRBV28 and TRBJ2-7, is DVKVTQSSRYLVKRTGEKVFLECVQDMDHENMFWYRQDPGLGLRLIYFSYDVKMKEKGDIPEGYSVSREKKERFSLILESASTNQTSMYLCASGRDGTYEQYFGPGTRLTVT.

CDR3 loop: CASFERPGLLGNTIYF. Written as DNA, the CDR3 is TGTGCCAGCTTTGAGCGGCCCGGACTTCTAGGAAACACCATATATTTT. This chain joins TRBV18 and TRBJ1-3; D gene uncertain. Germline V gives CDR1 KGHSH, CDR2 LQKENI. This CDR3 region has 16 residues. V gave up 7 bases and J gave up 4 bases, with 20 bases separating them.

This chain links TRBV27 with TRBJ2-2, with D unresolved. V shed 3 bases and J shed 13 bases, with 12 bases lying between them. The CDR3 runs 12 residues. Germline values: CDR1 MNHEY, CDR2 SMNVEV (reference sequence). The CDR3: CASSFLGFPLFF. CDR3 in DNA: TGTGCCAGCAGTTTTTTGGGATTCCCGCTGTTTTTT.

The genes are TRBV19 and TRBJ1-5; D unresolved. The CDR3 contains 14 residues. Germline-derived CDR1 and CDR2 are LNHDA and SQIVND (reference sequence). The V and J ends lost 6 bases and 3 bases respectively, with 12 bases between them. The CDR3 loop is CASRPTGSNQPQHF. The DNA of the CDR3 is TGTGCCAGTAGGCCCACCGGTTCCAATCAGCCCCAGCATTTT.

This chain connects TRBV30 to TRBJ2-1, with D unresolved. Germline-derived CDR1 and CDR2 are GTSNPN and SVGIG (reference sequence). This CDR3 comprises 13 residues. V lost 2 bases and J lost 8, with 13 bases in between. The chain's CDR3 is CAWSQNVGHEQFF. The CDR3 DNA reads as TGTGCCTGGAGTCAAAACGTCGGTCATGAGCAGTTCTTC.

The V gene is TRBV28, the J gene TRBJ1-4, with D maybe TRBD1 (5 bases). The CDR3 has 15 residues. Trimming removed 2 bases at V and 6 bases at J, with 13 bases between. CDR1 is MDHEN and CDR2 is SYDVKM in the germline V gene. CDR3 bases: TGTGCCAGCAGTTTAACCGGGGCGCCGTATGAAAAACTGTTTTTT. Protein sequence: CASSLTGAPYEKLFF.

The rearrangement uses TRBV19 and TRBJ2-3; D ambiguous. This CDR3 is built from 15 residues. Deletions cut 2 bases from V and 2 bases from J, with 11 bases between. Germline CDR1 and CDR2: LNHDA and SQIVND (reference sequence). The CDR3 nucleotides read TGTGCCAGTAGTATACGGGCCGCGTACACAGATACGCAGTATTTT. It yields the protein CASSIRAAYTDTQYF.

The chain uses TRBV9 and TRBJ2-4, with D perhaps TRBD2 (6 bases). V was shortened by 6 bases and J by 6 bases, with 16 bases between the two germline ends. The CDR3 is made up of 14 amino acids. Germline CDR1 SGDLS, CDR2 YYNGEE. CDR3 residues: CASTPRAGGNIQYF. CDR3 in DNA: TGTGCCAGCACTCCGCGGGCCGGGGGAAACATTCAGTACTTC.

The rearrangement links TRBV30 to TRBJ1-2; TRBD1 might be the D (5 bases). CDR1 is GTSNPN, CDR2 SVGIG, per germline (reference sequence). Trimming pared 5 bases from V and 8 bases from J, leaving 15 bases between. CDR3 length: 12 amino acids. CDR3 sequence reads: CAWGGFSGGYTF. The DNA of the CDR3 is TGTGCCTGGGGGGGGTTCTCAGGAGGCTACACCTTC.

This clone has a handful of counts. The CDR3 region is CASSLDSGPHGYTF. The CDR3 nucleotides are TGCGCCAGCAGCTTGGATTCGGGTCCCCATGGCTACACCTTC. The chain uses TRBV5-1 and TRBJ1-2; D is undetermined. This CDR3 comprises 14 residues. V gave up 0 bases and J gave up 6 bases, with 12 bases separating them. Germline V gene lookup returns CDR1 SGHRS and CDR2 YFSETQ.

A note on this clone: Within the sample, other DNA sequences also encode this same CDR3. J is TRBJ2-7 and V is TRBV27, with TRBD2 matching 11 bases. Germline CDR1 MNHEY, CDR2 SMNVEV (reference sequence). The CDR3 is made up of 16 amino acids. V shed 0 bases and J 2 bases; nucleotides not matched to a gene: 3. The chain's CDR3 is CASSLSLAGGTYEQYF. The CDR3 DNA is TGTGCCAGCAGTTTATCGTTAGCGGGAGGGACCTACGAGCAGTACTTC.